Shown below are 22 T cell receptor beta chains from a single sample sequenced in a study of blood T cell repertoires in COVID-19. Method: immunoSEQ multiplex PCR; TCRdb's copy keeps in-frame clones and lacks some. This sample has a few hundred thousand clones, with roughly 88% found just once. Specimen: PBMCs or T cells enriched from blood (not recorded which). These receptors all come from a woman aged 30 to 39 who had recovered from COVID-19.

The chain's CDR3 is CASSHRTYEQYF. The CDR3 nucleotides are TGTGCCAGCAGCCATCGTACCTACGAGCAGTACTTC. This chain joins TRBV3-1 (or the pseudogene TRBV3-2) and TRBJ2-7, with D hard to call. The CDR3 extends over 12 amino acids. Between the trimmed V and J ends, which lost 3 bases and 2 bases, there was a span of 5 bases. The germline gives CDR1 LGHDT, CDR2 YNNKEL (reference sequence).

This chain links TRBV5-1 with TRBJ2-5; D perhaps matches TRBD1 (7 bases). Germline lookup yields CDR1 SGHRS and CDR2 YFSETQ. This CDR3 is built from 15 residues. The V end was cut by 4 bases, the J end by 4 bases, with 17 bases between. The CDR3 DNA reads TGCGCCAGCAGCCTGGAGGGGACAGTGGGAGAGACCCAGTACTTC. Amino acid sequence: CASSLEGTVGETQYF.

The chain employs TRBV6-5 and TRBJ2-3, with 9 bases aligning to TRBD1. This CDR3 is 14 amino acids long. The germline CDR1 and CDR2 sequences are MNHEY and SVGAGI. The V segment lost 8 bases and the J segment 3 bases; nucleotides outside the gene matches: 6. CDR3 residues: CASYRGQGTDTQYF. The CDR3 coding sequence is TGTGCCAGCTACAGGGGGCAGGGAACAGATACGCAGTATTTT.

The V call is TRBV9, the J call TRBJ2-1, with 7 bases lining up with TRBD1. Losses at the gene ends were 0 bases for V and 2 bases for J; bases not matched to a gene: 5. The CDR3 is 16 amino acids. The germline V gene encodes CDR1 SGDLS and CDR2 YYNGEE. CDR3 amino acids: CASSVATGVTYNEQFF. As DNA, the CDR3 is TGTGCCAGCAGCGTAGCTACAGGGGTCACCTACAATGAGCAGTTCTTC.

This rearrangement joins TRBV18 to TRBJ1-1; tentative D call: TRBD1 (6 bases). Germline CDR1 KGHSH, CDR2 LQKENI. The V end was cut by 2 bases, the J end by 1 base, with 17 bases between. The CDR3 has 17 amino acids. CDR3 coding DNA: TGTGCCAGCTCACCAGTATTGAACAGGGTGGCGAACACTGAAGCTTTCTTT. Translation: CASSPVLNRVANTEAFF.

The chain recombines TRBV6-5 with TRBJ2-1, with 9 nucleotides matching TRBD1. The germline V gene has CDR1 MNHEY and CDR2 SVGAGI. The trim removed 10 bases at V and 4 bases at J, leaving 11 bases unmatched. The CDR3 sequence is 15 residues long. The CDR3, as DNA: TGTGCCACCTCAGAACAGGGGGCAAAATACAATGAGCAGTTCTTC. It codes for CATSEQGAKYNEQFF.

This rearrangement joins TRBV27 to TRBJ1-2; D call uncertain. V was trimmed by 5 bases and J by 8 bases, leaving 27 bases between them. Germline V lookup: CDR1 MNHEY, CDR2 SMNVEV (reference sequence). The CDR3 is made up of 17 amino acids. Written as DNA, the CDR3 is TGTGCCAGCAGTCCAAGGGCCGAGAGCAGAAGCACGGGGGGCTACACCTTC. Translation: CASSPRAESRSTGGYTF.

The V call is TRBV3-1 (or the pseudogene TRBV3-2), the J call TRBJ2-1, with 11 bases matching TRBD2. In germline, CDR1 is LGHDT, CDR2 YNNKEL (reference sequence). Germline trimming cut 4 bases from V and 5 bases from J; bases unmatched to any gene: 4. The CDR3 covers 15 residues. The CDR3 is CASSLGTSGNNEQFF. The CDR3 DNA reads as TGTGCCAGCAGCCTCGGGACTAGCGGAAACAATGAGCAGTTCTTC.

The chain links TRBV10-1 to TRBJ2-1; D is possibly TRBD2 (5 bases). V gave up 4 bases and J gave up 13 bases, with 14 bases separating them. This CDR3 is 12 amino acids long. Germline V gives CDR1 WNHNN, CDR2 SYGVQD (reference sequence). The CDR3 loop reads CASSGVGLRQFF. For the CDR3, the DNA is TGCGCCAGCAGTGGGGTTGGACTTAGACAGTTCTTC.

This chain links TRBV7-8 with TRBJ2-7, with D maybe TRBD1 (6 bases). In germline, CDR1 is SGHVS, CDR2 FQNEAQ. V was trimmed by 2 bases and J by 4 bases, leaving 12 bases between them. CDR3 length: 14 residues. CDR3: CASSLTRTVYEQYF. The CDR3, as DNA: TGTGCCAGCAGCTTAACCCGGACAGTTTACGAGCAGTACTTC.

The V call is TRBV16, the J call TRBJ1-1; D gene uncertain. Germline V gives CDR1 KGHSY, CDR2 FQNENV. The CDR3 loop spans 13 amino acids. The germline V and J ends were trimmed by 7 bases and 4 bases, with 13 bases remaining between them. CDR3 sequence reads: CASTDRDSTEAFF. The CDR3 region has the DNA TGTGCCAGCACGGATCGGGATTCCACTGAAGCTTTCTTT.

This clone was seen a single time. V gene TRBV19 combines with J gene TRBJ2-1; 11 bases agree with TRBD2. V was pared by 9 bases and J by 3 bases, with 16 bases of the junction left unmatched. The CDR3 length is 18 residues. Germline V gene lookup returns CDR1 LNHDA and CDR2 SQIVND (reference sequence). CDR3 sequence: CASLEKNPLAGDYNEQFF. CDR3 nucleotides: TGTGCCAGCCTAGAGAAAAATCCACTAGCGGGAGACTACAATGAGCAGTTCTTC.

This clone was seen only once. The rearrangement uses TRBV20-1 and TRBJ1-2; D remains ambiguous. CDR1 and CDR2 from the germline V gene are DFQATT and SNEGSKA (reference sequence). The CDR3 runs to 14 residues. V lost 4 bases and J lost 4, with 16 bases in between. This CDR3 reads CSANDPSAFYGYTF. CDR3 DNA: TGCAGTGCTAATGACCCGAGCGCTTTCTATGGCTACACCTTC.

The rearrangement links TRBV11-1 to TRBJ1-1; no definite D call. Trimming took off 0 bases at V and 3 bases at J, with 14 bases between the two ends. The CDR3 spans 16 residues. From germline, CDR1 is SGHAT and CDR2 FQDESV (reference sequence). CDR3 DNA sequence: TGTGCCAGCAGCTTAGCCTCGGCGGTGAGGGACACTGAAGCTTTCTTT. It is translated as CASSLASAVRDTEAFF. The full variable domain, its missing parts supplied by reference TRBV11-1 and TRBJ1-1, is EAEVAQSPRYKITEKSQAVAFWCDPISGHATLYWYRQILGQGPELLVQFQDESVVDDSQLPKDRFSAERLKGVDSTLKIQPAELGDSAMYLCASSLASAVRDTEAFFGQGTRLTVV.

This chain joins TRBV28 and TRBJ2-7; 10 positions match TRBD2. The CDR3 runs 15 residues. V gave up 6 bases and J gave up 2 bases; unmatched junction bases: 7. From germline, CDR1 is MDHEN and CDR2 SYDVKM. The chain's CDR3 is CASSIIAGGTYEQYF. DNA of the CDR3: TGTGCCAGCAGCATAATAGCGGGGGGTACCTACGAGCAGTACTTC.

The V gene is TRBV18, the J gene TRBJ2-7, with 8 bases matching TRBD2. The CDR3 is made up of 16 amino acids. The germline V gene encodes CDR1 KGHSH and CDR2 LQKENI. The J segment lost 0 bases and the V segment lost 3 bases, leaving 7 bases of the junction unmatched. In DNA form, the CDR3 reads TGTGCCAGCTCACCCGGGACTAGACGTAGCTCCTACGAGCAGTACTTC. It codes for CASSPGTRRSSYEQYF.

The V and J genes are TRBV12-3 or TRBV12-4 and TRBJ2-7, with D possibly TRBD1 on 6 matching bases. The CDR3 contains 12 residues. V was trimmed by 5 bases and J by 4 bases, leaving 9 bases between them. The CDR3 sequence is CASSRDNYEQYF. The CDR3 DNA is TGTGCCAGCAGTCGGGACAATTACGAGCAGTACTTC.

This chain links TRBV7-3 with TRBJ2-7; D not certain. This CDR3 contains 15 residues. Germline assignment: CDR1 SGHTA and CDR2 FQGTGA. V was cut by 5 bases and J by 0 bases, with 14 bases left in between. This chain's CDR3 is CASSARPASSYEQYF. The CDR3 DNA sequence: TGTGCCAGCAGCGCTAGACCGGCGAGCTCCTACGAGCAGTACTTC.

The genes are TRBV5-8 and TRBJ2-3, with a tentative D call TRBD2 (5 bases). Germline CDR1 reads SGHTS; CDR2 reads YDEGEE. CDR3 length: 17 amino acids. Between the trimmed V and J ends, which lost 0 bases and 0 bases, there was a span of 14 bases. The CDR3 sequence: CASSLDRLRTSTDTQYF. The DNA for the CDR3 is TGTGCCAGCAGCTTGGATCGGCTAAGGACTAGCACAGATACGCAGTATTTT. The entire variable domain, with the rest obtained from reference TRBV5-8 and TRBJ2-3, is as follows: EAGVTQSPTHLIKTRGQQATLRCSPISGHTSVYWYQQALGLGLQFLLWYDEGEERNRGNFPPRFSGRQFPNYSSELNVNALELEDSALYLCASSLDRLRTSTDTQYFGPGTRLTVL.

A few counts support this clone. The gene calls are TRBV5-5 and TRBJ1-4, with D unresolved. The CDR3 covers 13 residues. Trimming took 4 bases from V and 8 from J, leaving 12 bases between them. Per germline, CDR1 SGHKS and CDR2 YYEKEE (reference sequence). CDR3 nucleotide sequence: TGTGCCAGCAGCCTCGTCCGGGAAGAAAAACTGTTTTTT. Amino acid sequence: CASSLVREEKLFF.

CDR3 residues: CASSEGRGLGQPQHF. The CDR3 bases are TGTGCCAGCAGTGAAGGGAGGGGGCTGGGACAGCCCCAGCATTTT. The chain has TRBV6-1 and TRBJ1-5, with 7 positions matching TRBD1. Germline V gene lookup returns CDR1 MNHNS and CDR2 SASEGT. V trimming: 1 base; J trimming: 7 bases; junction bases outside the gene matches: 7. The CDR3 covers 15 residues.

V and J are TRBV9 and TRBJ1-1; D ambiguous. This CDR3 spans 11 amino acids. The ends were cut back, 4 bases at V and 3 bases at J, with 4 bases in the middle. The germline CDR1 and CDR2 sequences are SGDLS and YYNGEE. Here the CDR3 reads CASSPDTEAFF. The DNA of the CDR3 is TGTGCCAGCAGCCCAGACACTGAAGCTTTCTTT.